In its sample, the clone carrying this TCR beta chain was seen once. The entry originates in a study of T cell changes during pregnancy in multiple sclerosis. Assay: immunoSEQ multiplex PCR; the TCRdb copy retains only in-frame clones and omits some. The table includes around 80,000 clones, 92% detected once. Per the germline V gene, CDR1 is SNHLY and CDR2 is FYNNEI. V lost 2 bases to trimming and J lost 1 base, with 6 bases between them. This CDR3 is 13 amino acids long. The J gene is TRBJ2-7, the V gene TRBV2; D gene uncertain. The material sequenced was peripheral blood, taken before pregnancy. The receptor comes from a female donor with multiple sclerosis, enrolled in a pregnancy study. The CDR3 here is CASSEPLSYEQYF. In DNA, the CDR3 is TGTGCCAGCAGTGAACCCCTATCCTACGAGCAGTACTTC.